Listed here are 14 T cell receptor beta chains from one sample, sequenced in a study of T-cell memory formation after mild COVID-19. TCRdb re-called the 5' RACE reads with MiXCR, one entry per CDR3 protein. This table holds fewer than 35,000 distinct CDR3 sequences, around 16% found once. Sequencing used PBMCs or a T cell subset sorted from them (not recorded which). Receptors originate from an adult who had mild COVID-19 (a few samples of this study predate the infection). Cell type and time point are not known.

The sample holds many counts of this clonotype. CDR3 coding DNA: TGCAGCCACACGTCGAACACAGATACGCAGTATTTT. This encodes CSHTSNTDTQYF. The genes are TRBV29-1 and TRBJ2-3; D unresolved. Germline CDR1 SQVTM, CDR2 ANQGSEA. This CDR3 region has 12 residues. V lost 8 bases, J lost 2 bases, and 11 bases lay in between.

The sample holds many counts of this clonotype. The rearrangement uses TRBV24-1 and TRBJ2-1; 11 bases map to TRBD2. The ends lost 4 bases at V and 7 bases at J; junction bases unmatched: 5. Germline lookup yields CDR1 KGHDR and CDR2 SFDVKD. The CDR3 consists of 15 residues. This CDR3 reads CATSDPGLAVNEQFF. The DNA of the CDR3 is TGTGCCACCAGTGACCCGGGACTAGCGGTAAATGAGCAGTTCTTC.

This rearrangement joins TRBV20-1 to TRBJ2-5; TRBD2 might be the D (5 bases). Germline V gene sequence: CDR1 DFQATT, CDR2 SNEGSKA (reference sequence). This CDR3 spans 13 amino acids. V was shortened by 3 bases and J by 4 bases, with 12 bases between the two germline ends. The CDR3, as DNA: TGCAGTGCTAGCGGAGCGGATCGAGAGACCCAGTACTTC. Translation: CSASGADRETQYF.

This clonotype was seen repeatedly, ten times or more. This rearrangement joins TRBV5-1 to TRBJ2-7; 13 nucleotides line up with TRBD2. Trimming at V came to 3 bases and at J to 7 bases, leaving 7 bases not matched to a gene. The CDR3 loop spans 15 amino acids. In germline, CDR1 is SGHRS, CDR2 YFSETQ. Here the CDR3 DNA reads TGCGCCAGCAGCTACGGACTAGCGGGAGCGAATGAGCAGTACTTC. It is translated as CASSYGLAGANEQYF.

On this clonotype: A much more abundant neighbour one base away suggests this may be a read error. This chain connects TRBV3-1 to TRBJ2-5; TRBD1 matches 8 bases. Germline loops: CDR1 LGHDT, CDR2 YNNKEL (reference sequence). The length of the CDR3 is 19 residues. CDR3 in amino acids: CASSQPGGVLRAVGETKYF. For the CDR3, the DNA is TGTGCCAGCAGCCAGCCAGGGGGCGTACTCCGAGCCGTCGGGGAGACCAAGTACTTC.

This clonotype appeared many times. The chain's CDR3 is CASSDRGGSTDTQYF. The CDR3, as DNA: TGTGCCAGCAGCGACAGGGGAGGAAGCACAGATACGCAGTATTTT. J is TRBJ2-3 and V is TRBV11-3; 8 bases align to TRBD1. The CDR3 has 15 amino acids. V lost 5 bases to trimming and J lost 0 bases; unmatched junction nucleotides: 4. The germline CDR1 and CDR2 sequences are SGHNT and YENEEA.

This clonotype occurred many times. The chain is built from TRBV7-2 and TRBJ2-5, with 11 bases fitting TRBD1. The germline gives CDR1 SGHTA, CDR2 FQGNSA. V was pared by 5 bases and J by 14 bases, with 4 bases of the junction left unmatched. CDR3 length equals 11 residues. The CDR3 here is CASSPGQGAYF. CDR3 sequence (DNA): TGTGCCAGCAGCCCAGGACAGGGGGCATACTTC.

This clonotype was seen at least ten times. The chain recombines TRBV20-1 with TRBJ1-1; 8 nucleotides match TRBD1. Germline assignment: CDR1 DFQATT and CDR2 SNEGSKA (reference sequence). The CDR3 covers 12 residues. V was clipped by 6 bases and J by 1 base; unmatched bases: 1. The CDR3 nucleotides read TGCAGTGCCGACAGGGGGAACACTGAAGCTTTCTTT. This sequence encodes CSADRGNTEAFF.

By proportion, this clonotype is medium-sized. The J gene is TRBJ2-1, the V gene TRBV5-1, with TRBD2 as a possible D gene (5 bases). CDR1 and CDR2 from the germline V gene are SGHRS and YFSETQ. The CDR3 sequence is 12 residues long. The germline V and J ends were trimmed by 2 bases and 10 bases, with 10 bases remaining between them. The CDR3 is CASSFPPGEQFF. CDR3 nucleotides: TGCGCCAGCAGCTTCCCCCCGGGAGAGCAGTTCTTC.

This clonotype was seen repeatedly, ten times or more. The chain is built from TRBV12-3 or TRBV12-4 and TRBJ2-2, with 8 bases fitting TRBD1. This CDR3 is built from 16 residues. V gave up 3 bases and J gave up 2 bases; unmatched junction bases: 5. CDR3 bases: TGTGCCAGCAGTTTGGTGGACAGGGCAAACACCGGGGAGCTGTTTTTT. This sequence encodes CASSLVDRANTGELFF.

V and J are TRBV27 and TRBJ1-4, with a tentative D call TRBD1 (6 bases). Germline lookup yields CDR1 MNHEY and CDR2 SMNVEV (reference sequence). There are 16 residues in the CDR3. V shed 6 bases and J shed 1 base, with 15 bases lying between them. This CDR3 is CASREQGRLTNEKLFF. The DNA of the CDR3 is TGTGCCAGCAGGGAACAGGGACGGTTAACTAATGAAAAACTGTTTTTT.

The chain recombines TRBV7-2 with TRBJ1-2, with 7 bases matching TRBD1. This CDR3 is 15 amino acids long. Germline loops: CDR1 SGHTA, CDR2 FQGNSA. V gave up 5 bases and J gave up 4 bases; unmatched junction bases: 10. The CDR3 region has the DNA TGTGCCAGCAGCCCCGGTCAGGGGGGGGGCTATGGCTACACCTTC. Its translation: CASSPGQGGGYGYTF.

On this clonotype: One end of the junction fails to match germline, which may point to a read error. This chain uses TRBV5-1 with TRBJ1-2, with D possibly being TRBD1 (6 bases). Per germline, CDR1 SGHRS and CDR2 YFSETQ. This CDR3 region has 14 residues. In DNA form, the CDR3 reads TGCGCCGGCAGCTTACTACAGGGTGGTGATGGCTACACCTTC. This encodes CAGSLLQGGDGYTF.

The chain uses TRBV7-9 and TRBJ2-3, with D perhaps TRBD1 or TRBD2 (5 bases each). Trimming pared 1 base from V and 8 bases from J, leaving 13 bases between. CDR3 length equals 14 residues. Looked up from germline, CDR1 is SEHNR and CDR2 is FQNEAQ (reference sequence). CDR3: CASSLVTGTPTQYF. The CDR3 DNA reads TGTGCCAGCAGCTTAGTGACCGGGACCCCTACGCAGTATTTT. Combining the CDR3 with reference TRBV7-9 and TRBJ2-3 gives the whole variable domain DTGVSQNPRHKITKRGQNVTFRCDPISEHNRLYWYRQTLGQGPEFLTYFQNEAQLEKSRLLSDRFSAERPKGSFSTLEIQRTEQGDSAMYLCASSLVTGTPTQYFGPGTRLTVL.